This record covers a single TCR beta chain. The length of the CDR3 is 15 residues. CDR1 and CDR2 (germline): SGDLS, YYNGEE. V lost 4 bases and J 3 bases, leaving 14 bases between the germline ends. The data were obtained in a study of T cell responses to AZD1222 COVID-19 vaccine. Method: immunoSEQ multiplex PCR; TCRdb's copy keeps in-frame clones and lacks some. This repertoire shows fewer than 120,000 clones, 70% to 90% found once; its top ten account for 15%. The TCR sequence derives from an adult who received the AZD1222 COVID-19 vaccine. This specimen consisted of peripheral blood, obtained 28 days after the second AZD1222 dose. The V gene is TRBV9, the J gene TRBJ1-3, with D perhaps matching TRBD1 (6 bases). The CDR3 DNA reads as TGTGCCAGCAGCCTCAACAGGGCGGGTGGAAACACCATATATTTT. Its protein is CASSLNRAGGNTIYF.